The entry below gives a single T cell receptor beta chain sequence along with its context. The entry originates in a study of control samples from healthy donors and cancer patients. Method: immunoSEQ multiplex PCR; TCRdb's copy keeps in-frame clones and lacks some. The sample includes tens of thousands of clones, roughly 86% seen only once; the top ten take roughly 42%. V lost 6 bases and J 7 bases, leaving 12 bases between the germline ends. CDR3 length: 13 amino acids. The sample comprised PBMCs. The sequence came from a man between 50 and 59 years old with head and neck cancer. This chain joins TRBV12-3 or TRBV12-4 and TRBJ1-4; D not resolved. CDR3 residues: CASSSSPPEKLFF. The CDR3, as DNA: TGTGCCAGCAGCTCTAGCCCCCCTGAAAAACTGTTTTTT.